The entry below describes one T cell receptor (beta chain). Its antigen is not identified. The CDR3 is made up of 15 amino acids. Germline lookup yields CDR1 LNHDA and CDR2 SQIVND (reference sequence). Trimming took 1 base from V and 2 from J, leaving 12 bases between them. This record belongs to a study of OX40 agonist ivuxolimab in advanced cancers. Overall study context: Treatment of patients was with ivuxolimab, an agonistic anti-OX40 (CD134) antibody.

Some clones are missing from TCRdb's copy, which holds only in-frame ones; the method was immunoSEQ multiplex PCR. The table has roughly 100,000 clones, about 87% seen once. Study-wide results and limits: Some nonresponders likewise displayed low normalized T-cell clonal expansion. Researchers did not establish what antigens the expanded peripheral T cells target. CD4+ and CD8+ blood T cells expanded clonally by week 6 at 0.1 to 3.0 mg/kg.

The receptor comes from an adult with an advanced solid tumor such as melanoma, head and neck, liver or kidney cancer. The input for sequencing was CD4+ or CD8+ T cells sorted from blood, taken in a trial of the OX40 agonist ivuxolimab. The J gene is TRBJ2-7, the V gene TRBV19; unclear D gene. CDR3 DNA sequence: TGTGCCAGTAGTATAGGGCAGACGTTAGCCTACGAGCAGTACTTC. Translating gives CASSIGQTLAYEQYF.